The T cell receptor (beta chain) under discussion was sequenced for a study of cytomegalovirus exposure and HLA in healthy donors. The study's findings and limits: Being productive about 90% or about 30% of the time was typical of most TCR beta V segments in an earlier analysis.

The PCR ran on 60 Vbeta and 13 Jbeta primers. Original data processing: About 12 million of the approximately 80 million unique TCR beta chains counted in a later analysis were shared. Data came from immunoSEQ multiplex PCR; TCRdb stores just in-frame clones and leaves some out. V and J calls and clone size are those listed in that table; D and trimming were worked out from the DNA. The table includes approximately 220,000 clones, around 79% detected once. CDR1 and CDR2 (germline): KGHSH, LQKENI. V lost 2 bases and J lost 3, with 5 bases in between. There are 12 residues in the CDR3. Regarding donors, all were healthy bone marrow donors. Unrecorded immune exposures were likely, despite nominal health at sampling. Points on this clone: What it binds is not known.

This rearrangement joins TRBV18 to TRBJ2-7; D unclear. The sequence came from a male donor in good health and CMV-seronegative. Input material: PBMCs. The CDR3 nucleotides are TGTGCCAGCTCACCAAACTACTACGAGCAGTACTTC. This gives the protein CASSPNYYEQYF.